The 10 T cell receptor beta chains presented below share a single source sample, sequenced in a study of CD8 T cells in ankylosing spondylitis. One entry per CDR3 protein results from TCRdb running MiXCR on the 5' RACE reads. The sample holds more than 150,000 distinct CDR3 sequences; 18% are singletons and the top ten take 4.3%. Sequencing was performed on blood, either unsorted or a sorted T cell fraction (not recorded which). The receptors here all came from a male donor between 10 and 30 years old with ankylosing spondylitis or in good health (not recorded which).

The sample holds many counts of this clonotype. The junction does not match germline at one end; this may be a read error. The V call is TRBV3-1, the J call TRBJ1-2; D not certain. Germline CDR1 and CDR2: LGHDT and YNNKEL (reference sequence). This CDR3 comprises 13 residues. CDR3 bases: TGTGCCAGCAGTCAAGAGGGCTACGGGGGCTACACCTTC. This encodes CASSQEGYGGYTF.

This clonotype was recorded at least ten times. The V call is TRBV20-1, the J call TRBJ2-1; 7 bases are shared with TRBD2. The CDR3 consists of 14 residues. Germline V gives CDR1 DFQATT, CDR2 SNEGSKA (reference sequence). Germline trimming cut 3 bases from V and 8 bases from J; bases unmatched to any gene: 10. This chain's CDR3 is CSASRLAGRHEQFF. For the CDR3, the DNA is TGCAGTGCTAGCCGACTAGCCGGAAGGCATGAGCAGTTCTTC.

This clonotype was seen many times. The gene calls are TRBV6-6 and TRBJ1-5; D is perhaps TRBD1 (6 bases). CDR1 MNHNY and CDR2 SVGAGI come from the germline V gene (reference sequence). With 8 bases removed from V and 2 bases from J, the gap between germline ends came to 13 bases. The CDR3 sequence is 14 residues long. CDR3 in amino acids: CASLTPGGNQPQHF. The CDR3 nucleotides read TGTGCCAGCCTCACTCCAGGGGGCAATCAGCCCCAGCATTTT.

This clonotype was seen ten or more times. In nucleotides, the CDR3 is TGCAGTGCCGGGATCGACTACGAGCAGTACTTC. Its protein is CSAGIDYEQYF. The rearrangement joins TRBV20-1 to TRBJ2-7; D possibly corresponds to TRBD2 (5 bases). Trimming took 6 bases from V and 3 from J, leaving 9 bases between them. The germline gives CDR1 DFQATT, CDR2 SNEGSKA (reference sequence). The CDR3 consists of 11 residues.

This clonotype was counted many times. The chain employs TRBV7-8 and TRBJ2-1; D is possibly TRBD1 (5 bases). V was shortened by 7 bases and J by 8 bases, with 12 bases between the two germline ends. CDR1 is SGHVS, CDR2 FQNEAQ, per germline. The CDR3 is 12 residues long. The CDR3 region is CASTLQEYEQFF. The CDR3 region has the DNA TGTGCCAGCACCCTACAGGAGTATGAGCAGTTCTTC.

The table lists this clonotype with many counts. J is TRBJ2-5 and V is TRBV12-3 or TRBV12-4; tentatively, D is TRBD2 (6 bases). This CDR3 region has 12 residues. V was cut by 10 bases and J by 2 bases, with 11 bases left in between. The CDR3 coding sequence is TGTGCCACAGGAGGAGGGCAAGAGACCCAGTACTTC. Amino acid sequence: CATGGGQETQYF.

At least ten counts were recorded for this clonotype. The chain recombines TRBV7-2 with TRBJ2-3; 9 bases are a match to TRBD2. CDR3 length: 14 residues. CDR1 and CDR2 (germline): SGHTA, FQGNSA. V trimming: 3 bases; J trimming: 4 bases; junction bases outside the gene matches: 2. The CDR3 sequence: CASSFSGSPDTQYF. As DNA, the CDR3 is TGTGCCAGCAGCTTTAGCGGGAGTCCAGATACGCAGTATTTT.

This clonotype was seen at least ten times. The chain is built from TRBV27 and TRBJ2-6; D unresolved. CDR1 MNHEY and CDR2 SMNVEV come from the germline V gene (reference sequence). V was pared by 4 bases and J by 0 bases, with 7 bases between. CDR3 size: 15 residues. This chain's CDR3 is CASSWYSSGANVLTF. The CDR3 nucleotides read TGTGCCAGCAGTTGGTACAGCTCTGGGGCCAACGTCCTGACTTTC.

This clonotype was observed at least ten times. The chain combines TRBV5-1 with TRBJ1-2; D not certain. CDR1 and CDR2 from the germline V gene are SGHRS and YFSETQ. The CDR3 extends over 11 amino acids. Deletions cut 3 bases from V and 5 bases from J, with 5 bases between. The CDR3 bases are TGCGCCAGCAGCTCGGATTATGGCTACACCTTC. Its translation: CASSSDYGYTF.

The table lists this clonotype with many counts. The chain uses TRBV7-2 and TRBJ1-1; 9 nucleotides line up with TRBD1. Germline CDR1 and CDR2: SGHTA and FQGNSA. The CDR3 runs 16 residues. The V and J ends lost 6 bases and 10 bases, in that order; junction bases with no gene match: 18. The DNA for the CDR3 is TGTGCCAGCAGAAACAGGGGGCGCGGCCCAACACTAGGAGCTTTCTTT. The encoded protein is CASRNRGRGPTLGAFF.